The 24 T cell receptor beta chains listed next were all sequenced from one sample in a study of T cells in Graves' hyperthyroidism and ophthalmopathy (dated 2019 in TCRdb). The method behind the library was multiplex PCR. TCRdb names Illumina HiSeq 2000 as the instrument used. TCR beta CDR3 regions were amplified from RNA transcripts. A first-round RT-PCR of the TCR CDR3 used the HTBI primer set with the Qiagen OneStep RT-PCR kit. Starting from the raw public reads, TCRdb applied fastp trimming at Q25, assembled clones with MiXCR and retained in-frame beta chains. Rows are combined by CDR3 protein, so each entry shows the most common genes and DNA. The sample data list 300,000 to 450,000 distinct CDR3 sequences, and roughly 14% of these were observed just once. About 20% of the sample is in the top ten clones. Sequencing used blood. The receptor set was obtained from a woman in her thirties with Graves' ophthalmopathy.

This clonotype was seen a handful of times. The chain is built from TRBV10-2 and TRBJ1-6; a possible D gene is TRBD1 (6 bases). Trimming removed 2 bases at V and 4 bases at J, with 6 bases between. From germline, CDR1 is WSHSY and CDR2 SAAADI. CDR3 length: 14 amino acids. CDR3 protein: CASSEDRYNSPLHF. CDR3 nucleotide sequence: TGCGCCAGCAGTGAGGACAGGTATAATTCACCCCTCCACTTT.

This clonotype was recorded at least ten times. The chain employs TRBV24-1 and TRBJ2-1; TRBD2 matches at 8 bases. The trim removed 4 bases at V and 5 bases at J, leaving 6 bases unmatched. The CDR3 spans 15 residues. CDR1 KGHDR and CDR2 SFDVKD come from the germline V gene. CDR3 residues: CATSDPGTRNNEQFF. CDR3 DNA: TGTGCCACCAGTGACCCCGGGACTAGGAACAATGAGCAGTTCTTC.

There are a few counts of this clonotype. V gene TRBV9 combines with J gene TRBJ2-5; D is unclear. The DNA end is more similar to TRBJ2-1, so the J call may be wrong. Germline loops: CDR1 SGDLS, CDR2 YYNGEE. The CDR3 is 13 residues long. CDR3 bases: TGTGCCAGCAGCGTAGGTAGAAGTAAGACCCAGTTCTTC. This encodes CASSVGRSKTQFF.

As regards this clonotype: A read error may be the cause here, since a much bigger clone is one base away. The rearrangement joins TRBV28 to TRBJ1-6, with TRBD1 identical over 10 bases. Germline CDR1 MDHEN, CDR2 SYDVKM. This CDR3 contains 13 residues. V gave up 7 bases and J gave up 10 bases; unmatched junction bases: 4. The chain's CDR3 is CASTRDRGSPLHF. CDR3 DNA sequence: TGTGCCAGCACCCGGGACAGGGGATCACCCCTCCACTTT.

Many counts were recorded for this clonotype. The gene calls are TRBV4-1 and TRBJ2-2, with unresolved D. This CDR3 has 18 amino acids. V was shortened by 3 bases and J by 4 bases, with 21 bases between the two germline ends. Germline values: CDR1 MGHRA, CDR2 YSYEKL. CDR3 in DNA: TGCGCCAGCAGCCATGGTTCAATTGATCGGGCTCCCACCGGGGAGCTGTTTTTT. Encoded protein: CASSHGSIDRAPTGELFF.

The table lists this clonotype with a few counts. J is TRBJ1-1 and V is TRBV4-1; D unclear. V shed 4 bases and J shed 7 bases, with 10 bases lying between them. This CDR3 comprises 12 residues. Germline-derived CDR1 and CDR2 are MGHRA and YSYEKL. The CDR3 DNA sequence: TGCGCCAGCAGCCGAACCGGCATTGAAGCTTTCTTT. Translation: CASSRTGIEAFF.

Remarks on this clonotype: A much larger clone lies one base from this, so it may be a read error. The CDR3 sequence: CAGSADRNYEQYF. The CDR3 DNA follows: TGTGCCGGCAGTGCCGACAGGAACTACGAGCAGTACTTC. The V gene is TRBV2, the J gene TRBJ2-7; maybe TRBD1 (6 bases). The CDR3 sequence is 13 residues long. Per germline, CDR1 SNHLY and CDR2 FYNNEI.

This clonotype appeared many times. The V call is TRBV27, the J call TRBJ2-7; D is perhaps TRBD1 (6 bases). The CDR3 contains 12 residues. Trimming shortened V by 8 bases and J by 2 bases, and 10 bases separated the two germline ends. Germline values: CDR1 MNHEY, CDR2 SMNVEV (reference sequence). For the CDR3, the DNA is TGTGCCAGCCAGGACAGTCCCTACGAGCAGTACTTC. It is translated as CASQDSPYEQYF.

The rearrangement joins TRBV28 to TRBJ2-2; a weak D match, TRBD1 (6 bases). The ends were cut back, 4 bases at V and 15 bases at J, with 18 bases in the middle. CDR3 length: 13 amino acids. The germline gives CDR1 MDHEN, CDR2 SYDVKM. The CDR3 region is CASSSGTPSDMFF. CDR3 sequence (DNA): TGTGCCAGCAGTTCCGGGACACCAAGCGACATGTTTTTT.

This clonotype has ten or more counts. The chain recombines TRBV20-1 with TRBJ1-4, with TRBD1 matching over 7 bases. The CDR3 extends over 13 amino acids. The junction had 4 bases not matched to a gene; V was cut back by 5 bases and J by 4 bases. Germline V gene data show CDR1 as DFQATT and CDR2 as SNEGSKA (reference sequence). The CDR3 coding sequence is TGCAGTGCTCCGGACAGGAGTAATGAAAAACTGTTTTTT. This sequence encodes CSAPDRSNEKLFF.

As concerns this clonotype: This may arise from a read error, as a much more abundant clone is one base away. The chain uses TRBV28 and TRBJ2-2; 7 bases align to TRBD1. The CDR3 has 17 residues. CDR1 MDHEN and CDR2 SYDVKM come from the germline V gene. CDR3 amino acids: CASRKSQGQQNTGVLFF. Here the CDR3 DNA reads TGTGCCAGCCGGAAGTCACAGGGGCAACAGAACACCGGGGTGCTGTTTTTT.

This clonotype was picked up many times. The rearrangement joins TRBV28 to TRBJ1-1; D perhaps matches TRBD1 (5 bases). The length of the CDR3 is 13 residues. V shed 3 bases and J shed 4 bases, with 9 bases lying between them. Germline V gene sequence: CDR1 MDHEN, CDR2 SYDVKM. DNA of the CDR3: TGTGCCAGCAGTTTTACCGACAGCACTGAAGCTTTCTTT. Translating it yields CASSFTDSTEAFF.

This clonotype was recorded many times. The chain recombines TRBV5-1 with TRBJ1-1, with no clear D. The CDR3 runs to 14 residues. The germline CDR1 and CDR2 sequences are SGHRS and YFSETQ. The V end lost 0 bases, the J end lost 1 base, and 7 bases lay between the germline ends. The CDR3 DNA follows: TGCGCCAGCAGCTTGGAGGGCCAGAACACTGAAGCTTTCTTT. Encoded protein: CASSLEGQNTEAFF. Full variable domain (remainder filled in from reference TRBV5-1 and TRBJ1-1): KAGVTQTPRYLIKTRGQQVTLSCSPISGHRSVSWYQQTPGQGLQFLFEYFSETQRNKGNFPGRFSGRQFSNSRSEMNVSTLELGDSALYLCASSLEGQNTEAFFGQGTRLTVV.

This clonotype was picked up many times. V and J are TRBV5-5 and TRBJ2-7, with no clear D. The germline V and J ends were trimmed by 3 bases and 4 bases, with 11 bases remaining between them. This CDR3 region has 13 residues. The V gene's germline CDR1 is SGHKS and CDR2 YYEKEE (reference sequence). The CDR3: CASSSPPEYEQYF. The CDR3 nucleotides read TGTGCCAGCAGCTCGCCTCCAGAATACGAGCAGTACTTC. Combining the CDR3 with reference TRBV5-5 and TRBJ2-7 gives the whole variable domain DAGVTQSPTHLIKTRGQQVTLRCSPISGHKSVSWYQQVLGQGPQFIFQYYEKEERGRGNFPDRFSARQFPNYSSELNVNALLLGDSALYLCASSSPPEYEQYFGPGTRLTVT.

This chain joins TRBV19 and TRBJ1-5; D perhaps matches TRBD1 (5 bases). Germline V CDR1 and CDR2: LNHDA, SQIVND (reference sequence). This CDR3 region has 16 residues. V lost 3 bases, J lost 3 bases, and 15 bases lay in between. The CDR3 protein is CASSIGGGGNNQPQHF. CDR3 coding DNA: TGTGCCAGTAGTATTGGGGGAGGTGGAAACAATCAGCCCCAGCATTTT.

A word on this clonotype: Possible read error: a much larger clone is one base away. The rearrangement links TRBV2 to TRBJ2-1, with 10 positions matching TRBD2. Germline loops: CDR1 SNHLY, CDR2 FYNNEI. With V trimmed by 3 bases and J by 13 bases, 12 bases remained unmatched. The CDR3 is 15 residues long. The CDR3 sequence is CASSDTSGGATDQFF. The CDR3 bases are TGTGCCAGCAGTGATACCAGCGGGGGGGCTACTGACCAGTTCTTC.

In its sample, this clonotype was seen many times. The V and J genes are TRBV5-1 and TRBJ2-7; the D gene could be TRBD1 or TRBD2 (5 bases each). V was cut by 1 base and J by 2 bases, with 10 bases left in between. Per the germline V gene, CDR1 is SGHRS and CDR2 is YFSETQ. The CDR3 length is 14 residues. The CDR3 reads CASSLSGATYEQYF. CDR3 DNA: TGCGCCAGCAGCTTGTCCGGGGCGACCTACGAGCAGTACTTC.

This clonotype was detected ten times or more. The J gene is TRBJ2-7, the V gene TRBV18; D gene uncertain. Germline V gene sequence: CDR1 KGHSH, CDR2 LQKENI. CDR3 length equals 14 residues. V was cut by 2 bases and J by 2 bases, with 10 bases left in between. CDR3 DNA sequence: TGTGCCAGCTCACCATGGGTGGGAACCTACGAGCAGTACTTC. This gives the protein CASSPWVGTYEQYF.

This clonotype was recorded at least ten times. The chain links TRBV30 to TRBJ2-2; the D call may be TRBD1 or TRBD2 (5 bases each). CDR3 length: 14 amino acids. With 3 bases removed from V and 6 bases from J, the gap between germline ends came to 14 bases. Germline V gene sequence: CDR1 GTSNPN, CDR2 SVGIG (reference sequence). The DNA for the CDR3 is TGTGCCTGGAGGAGGGGTTGGTACGCCGGGGAGCTGTTTTTT. It is translated as CAWRRGWYAGELFF.

In its sample, this clonotype was seen many times. The gene calls are TRBV27 and TRBJ2-3, with D uncertain. Per germline, CDR1 MNHEY and CDR2 SMNVEV (reference sequence). Trimming stripped 2 bases from V and 0 bases from J, with 9 bases between. The CDR3 sequence is 15 residues long. Here the CDR3 reads CASSLGRVSTDTQYF. CDR3 in DNA: TGTGCCAGCAGTTTAGGAAGGGTAAGCACAGATACGCAGTATTTT.

There are many counts of this clonotype. The chain employs TRBV27 and TRBJ2-5; 8 bases agree with TRBD1. V trimming: 5 bases; J trimming: 5 bases; junction bases outside the gene matches: 10. Germline CDR1 MNHEY, CDR2 SMNVEV (reference sequence). This CDR3 has 15 amino acids. The CDR3 DNA follows: TGTGCCAGCAGTCCTGACAGGGGTAGGGTGGAGACCCAGTACTTC. Translation gives CASSPDRGRVETQYF.

The chain couples TRBV27 to TRBJ1-4; D remains ambiguous. In germline, CDR1 is MNHEY, CDR2 SMNVEV (reference sequence). This CDR3 contains 13 residues. V lost 5 bases and J lost 8, with 12 bases in between. CDR3 residues: CASSPTVGEKLFF. The CDR3 region has the DNA TGTGCCAGCAGTCCAACCGTTGGAGAAAAACTGTTTTTT.

This clonotype showed up many times. The rearrangement links TRBV15 to TRBJ1-4; D ambiguous. V lost 2 bases and J lost 10, with 8 bases in between. The CDR3 is 12 residues long. CDR1 LNHNV and CDR2 YYDKDF come from the germline V gene (reference sequence). Here the CDR3 reads CATSRYDGKLFF. The CDR3 DNA reads as TGTGCCACCAGCAGATACGACGGAAAACTGTTTTTT.

The table lists this clonotype with many counts. The V gene is TRBV7-3, the J gene TRBJ1-5, with a possible D match to TRBD1 (5 bases). The CDR3 sequence is 14 residues long. The germline V gene has CDR1 SGHTA and CDR2 FQGTGA. V was clipped by 5 bases and J by 6 bases, with 14 bases between them. The DNA for the CDR3 is TGTGCCAGCAGCCCCAACGGGGGGACTCAGCCCCAGCATTTT. Its protein is CASSPNGGTQPQHF.